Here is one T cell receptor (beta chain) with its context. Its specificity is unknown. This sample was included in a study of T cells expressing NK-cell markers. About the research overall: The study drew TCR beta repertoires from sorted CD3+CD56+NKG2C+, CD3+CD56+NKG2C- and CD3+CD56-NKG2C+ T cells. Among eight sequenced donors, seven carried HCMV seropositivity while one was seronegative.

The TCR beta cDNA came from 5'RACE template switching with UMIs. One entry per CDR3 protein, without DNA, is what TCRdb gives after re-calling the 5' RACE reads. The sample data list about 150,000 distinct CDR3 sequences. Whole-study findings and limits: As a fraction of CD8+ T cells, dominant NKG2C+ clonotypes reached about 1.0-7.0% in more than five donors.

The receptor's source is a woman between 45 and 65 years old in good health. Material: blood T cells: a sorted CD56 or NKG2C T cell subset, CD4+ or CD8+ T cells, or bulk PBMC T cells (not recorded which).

The CDR3 is CASSSQGSFSAFF. This chain connects TRBV5-6 to TRBJ1-1; TCRdb's D call of TRBD1 is untestable without DNA. The CDR3 length is 13 residues. Germline V lookup: CDR1 SGHDT, CDR2 YYEEEE.